This entry features one T cell receptor (beta chain) sequence. Its matching antigen is unknown. V lost 4 bases, J lost 5 bases, and 21 bases lay in between. CDR3 size: 17 residues. This sample was included in a study of cytomegalovirus exposure and HLA in healthy donors. For the study at large: Earlier, 150 million to 200 million T cells were analyzed, and about 120 million unique TCR beta sequences were found among them.

Healthy people donating bone marrow made up the donors. The PCR made use of 60 Vbeta and 13 Jbeta primers. Method: immunoSEQ multiplex PCR; TCRdb's copy keeps in-frame clones and lacks some. The data show approximately 110,000 clones, under 90% seen once. Study results and caveats: The listing of approximately 160 TCR beta chains classed them as cytomegalovirus-associated.

Material: PBMCs. This receptor was identified in a woman aged 25 to 39 in good health and CMV-seronegative. The chain recombines TRBV23-1 with TRBJ1-5; D gene ambiguous. TRBV23-1 is sorted into the ORF group, with uncertain function. Here the CDR3 reads CASSLGDLNPSDQPQHF. CDR3 nucleotide sequence: TGCGCCAGCAGTCTTGGAGACCTGAACCCTTCTGATCAGCCCCAGCATTTT.